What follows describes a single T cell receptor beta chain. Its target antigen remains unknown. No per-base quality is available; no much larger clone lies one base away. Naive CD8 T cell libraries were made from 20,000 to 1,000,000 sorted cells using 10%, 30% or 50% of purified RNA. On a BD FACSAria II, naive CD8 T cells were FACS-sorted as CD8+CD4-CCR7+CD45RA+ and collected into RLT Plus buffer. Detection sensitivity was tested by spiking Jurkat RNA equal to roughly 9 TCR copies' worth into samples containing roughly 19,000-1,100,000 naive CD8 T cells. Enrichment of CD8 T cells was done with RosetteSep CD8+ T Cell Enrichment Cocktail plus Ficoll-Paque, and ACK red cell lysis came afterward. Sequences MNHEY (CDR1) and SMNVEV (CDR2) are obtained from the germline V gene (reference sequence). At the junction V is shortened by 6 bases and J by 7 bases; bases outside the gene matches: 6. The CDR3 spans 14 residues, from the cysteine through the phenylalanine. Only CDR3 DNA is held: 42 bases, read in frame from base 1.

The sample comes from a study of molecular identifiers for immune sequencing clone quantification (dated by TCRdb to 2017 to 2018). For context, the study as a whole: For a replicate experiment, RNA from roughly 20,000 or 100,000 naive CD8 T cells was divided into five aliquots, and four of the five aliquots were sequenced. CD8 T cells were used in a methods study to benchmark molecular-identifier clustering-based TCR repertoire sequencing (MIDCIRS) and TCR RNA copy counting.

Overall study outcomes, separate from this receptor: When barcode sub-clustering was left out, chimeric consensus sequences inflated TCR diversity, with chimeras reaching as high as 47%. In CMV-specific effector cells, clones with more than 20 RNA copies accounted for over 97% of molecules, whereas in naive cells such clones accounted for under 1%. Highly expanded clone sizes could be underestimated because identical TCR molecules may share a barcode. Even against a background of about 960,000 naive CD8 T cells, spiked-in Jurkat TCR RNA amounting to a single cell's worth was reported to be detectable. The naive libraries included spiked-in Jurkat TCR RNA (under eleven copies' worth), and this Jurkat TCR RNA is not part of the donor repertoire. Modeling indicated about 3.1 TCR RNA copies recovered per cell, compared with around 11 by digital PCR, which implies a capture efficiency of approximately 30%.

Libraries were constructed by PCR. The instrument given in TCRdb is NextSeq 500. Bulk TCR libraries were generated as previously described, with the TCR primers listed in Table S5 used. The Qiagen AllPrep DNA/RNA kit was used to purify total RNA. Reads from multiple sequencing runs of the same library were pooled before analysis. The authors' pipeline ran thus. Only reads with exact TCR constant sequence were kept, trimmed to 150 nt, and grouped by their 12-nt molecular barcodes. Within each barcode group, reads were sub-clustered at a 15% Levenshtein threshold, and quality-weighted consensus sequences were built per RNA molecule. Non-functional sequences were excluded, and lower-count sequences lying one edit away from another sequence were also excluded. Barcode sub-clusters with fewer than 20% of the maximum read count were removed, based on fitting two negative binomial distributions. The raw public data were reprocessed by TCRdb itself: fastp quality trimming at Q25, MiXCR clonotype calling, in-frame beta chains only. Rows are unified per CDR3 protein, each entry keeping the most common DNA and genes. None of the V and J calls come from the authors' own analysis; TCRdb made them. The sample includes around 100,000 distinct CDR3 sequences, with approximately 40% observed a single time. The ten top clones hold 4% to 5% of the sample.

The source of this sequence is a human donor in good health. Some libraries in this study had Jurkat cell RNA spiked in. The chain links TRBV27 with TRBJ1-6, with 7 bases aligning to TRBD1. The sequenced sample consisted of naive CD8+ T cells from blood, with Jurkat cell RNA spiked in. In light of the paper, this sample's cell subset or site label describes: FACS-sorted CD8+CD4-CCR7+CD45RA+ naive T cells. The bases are TGTGCCAGCAGACTGACAGGGTGGAATTCACCCCTCCACTTT. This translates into CASRLTGWNSPLHF.